Given below is one TCR beta chain in context. These data come from a study of blood T cell repertoires in COVID-19. The length of the CDR3 is 18 residues. V was shortened by 3 bases and J by 3 bases, with 21 bases between the two germline ends. The germline gives CDR1 LNHDA, CDR2 SQIVND (reference sequence). TCRdb's table, derived via immunoSEQ multiplex PCR, lists solely in-frame clones and lacks some. The sample includes 200,000 or so clones, about 85% seen only once; the top ten take 15% to 20%. V is TRBV19 and J is TRBJ1-5; possibly TRBD1 for D (5 bases). The TCR was taken from a person aged 65-85 years with COVID-19, enrolled during active disease. Sequenced input: peripheral blood. CDR3 loop: CASSMIGAKVLTNQPQHF. Written as DNA, the CDR3 is TGTGCCAGTAGTATGATTGGGGCAAAGGTACTGACCAATCAGCCCCAGCATTTT.